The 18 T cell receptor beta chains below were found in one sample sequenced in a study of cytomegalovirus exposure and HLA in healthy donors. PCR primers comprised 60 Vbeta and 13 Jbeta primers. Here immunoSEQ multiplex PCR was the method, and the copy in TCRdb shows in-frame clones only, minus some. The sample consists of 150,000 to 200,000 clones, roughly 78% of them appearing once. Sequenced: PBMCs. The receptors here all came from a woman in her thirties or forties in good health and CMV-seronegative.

Written as DNA, the CDR3 is TGTGCCAGCAGCCCAGCCGGGATTGGAATGGCCAAAAACATTCAGTACTTC. Translated: CASSPAGIGMAKNIQYF. The chain recombines TRBV28 with TRBJ2-4, with a weak D call TRBD2 (5 bases). With 6 bases removed from V and 1 base from J, the gap between germline ends came to 19 bases. CDR3 size: 17 residues. Germline assignment: CDR1 MDHEN and CDR2 SYDVKM.

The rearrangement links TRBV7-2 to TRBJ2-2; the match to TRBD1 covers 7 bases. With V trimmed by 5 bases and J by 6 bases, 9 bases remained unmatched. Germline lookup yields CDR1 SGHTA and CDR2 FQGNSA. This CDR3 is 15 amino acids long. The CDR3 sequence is CASSTTGFFAGELFF. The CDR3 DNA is TGTGCCAGCAGCACGACAGGGTTTTTTGCCGGGGAGCTGTTTTTT.

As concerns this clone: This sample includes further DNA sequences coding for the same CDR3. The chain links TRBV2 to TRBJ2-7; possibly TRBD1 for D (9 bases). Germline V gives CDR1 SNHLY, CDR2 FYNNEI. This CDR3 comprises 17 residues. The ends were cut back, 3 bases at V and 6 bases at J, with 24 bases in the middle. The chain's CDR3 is CASSDARDRAREGEQYF. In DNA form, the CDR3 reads TGTGCCAGCAGTGACGCCCGGGACAGGGCCCGGGAGGGCGAGCAGTACTTC.

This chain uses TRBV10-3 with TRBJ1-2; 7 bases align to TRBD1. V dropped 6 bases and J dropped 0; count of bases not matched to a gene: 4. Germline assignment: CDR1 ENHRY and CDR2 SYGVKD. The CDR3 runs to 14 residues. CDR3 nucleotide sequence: TGTGCCATCAGCGGGACAGTCGCTAACTATGGCTACACCTTC. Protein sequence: CAISGTVANYGYTF.

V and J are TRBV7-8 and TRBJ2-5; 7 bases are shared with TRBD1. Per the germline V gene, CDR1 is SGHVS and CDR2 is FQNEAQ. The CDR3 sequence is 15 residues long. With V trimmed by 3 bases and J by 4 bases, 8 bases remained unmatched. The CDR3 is CASSLMTGKVETQYF. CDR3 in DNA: TGTGCCAGCAGCTTGATGACAGGGAAAGTAGAGACCCAGTACTTC. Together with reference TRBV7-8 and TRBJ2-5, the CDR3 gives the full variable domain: GAGVSQSPRYKVAKRGQDVALRCDPISGHVSLFWYQQALGQGPEFLTYFQNEAQLDKSGLPSDRFFAERPEGSVSTLKIQRTQQEDSAVYLCASSLMTGKVETQYFGPGTRLLVL.

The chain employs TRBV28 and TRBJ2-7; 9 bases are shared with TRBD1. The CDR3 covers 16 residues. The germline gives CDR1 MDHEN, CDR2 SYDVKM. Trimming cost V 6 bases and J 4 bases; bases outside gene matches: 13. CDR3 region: CASSSFYTGQGYEQYF. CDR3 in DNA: TGTGCCAGCAGCTCCTTTTATACGGGACAGGGATACGAGCAGTACTTC.

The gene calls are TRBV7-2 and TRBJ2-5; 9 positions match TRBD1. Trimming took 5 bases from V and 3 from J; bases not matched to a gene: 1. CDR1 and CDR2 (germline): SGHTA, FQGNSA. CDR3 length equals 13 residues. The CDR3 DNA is TGTGCCAGCAGCCGGGACAGGGAAGAGACCCAGTACTTC. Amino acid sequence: CASSRDREETQYF.

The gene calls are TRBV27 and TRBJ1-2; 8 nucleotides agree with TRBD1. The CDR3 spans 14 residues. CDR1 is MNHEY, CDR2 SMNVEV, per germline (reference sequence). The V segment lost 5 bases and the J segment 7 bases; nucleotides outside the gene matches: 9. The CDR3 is CASSPRDRSFGYTF. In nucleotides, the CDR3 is TGTGCCAGCAGTCCCCGGGACAGGTCATTTGGCTACACCTTC.

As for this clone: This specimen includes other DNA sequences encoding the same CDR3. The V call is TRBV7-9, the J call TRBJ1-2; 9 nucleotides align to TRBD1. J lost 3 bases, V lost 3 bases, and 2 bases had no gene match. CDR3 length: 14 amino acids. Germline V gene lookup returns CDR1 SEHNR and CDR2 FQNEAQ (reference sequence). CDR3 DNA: TGTGCCAGCAGCTTGGGACAGGGTCACTATGGCTACACCTTC. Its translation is CASSLGQGHYGYTF.

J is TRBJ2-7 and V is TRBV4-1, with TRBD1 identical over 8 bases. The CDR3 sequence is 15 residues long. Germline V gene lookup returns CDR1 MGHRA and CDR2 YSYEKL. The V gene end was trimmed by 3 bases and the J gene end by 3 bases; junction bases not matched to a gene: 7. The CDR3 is CASSQDGTGIYEQYF. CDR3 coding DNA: TGCGCCAGCAGCCAGGACGGGACAGGCATCTACGAGCAGTACTTC.

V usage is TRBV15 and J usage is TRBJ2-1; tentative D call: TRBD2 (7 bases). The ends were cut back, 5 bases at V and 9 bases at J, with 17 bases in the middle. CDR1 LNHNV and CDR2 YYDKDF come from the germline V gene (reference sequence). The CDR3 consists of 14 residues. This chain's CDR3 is CATSALGGGFEQFF. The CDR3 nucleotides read TGTGCCACCAGCGCCTTAGGGGGGGGCTTTGAGCAGTTCTTC.

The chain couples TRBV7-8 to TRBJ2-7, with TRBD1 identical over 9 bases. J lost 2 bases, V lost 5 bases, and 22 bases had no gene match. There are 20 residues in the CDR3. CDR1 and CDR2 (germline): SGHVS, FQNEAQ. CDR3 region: CASSPPSGTGHFLATYEQYF. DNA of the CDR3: TGTGCCAGCAGCCCCCCCTCTGGGACAGGGCATTTCCTCGCGACCTACGAGCAGTACTTC.

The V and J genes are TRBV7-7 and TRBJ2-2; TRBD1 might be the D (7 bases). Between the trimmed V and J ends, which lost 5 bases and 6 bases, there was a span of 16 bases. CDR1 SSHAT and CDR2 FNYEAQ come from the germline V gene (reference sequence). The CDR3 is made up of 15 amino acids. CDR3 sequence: CASSQWAGGSGELFF. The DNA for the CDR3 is TGTGCCAGCAGCCAATGGGCAGGGGGGTCCGGGGAGCTGTTTTTT.

The CDR3 coding sequence is TGCGCCAGCAGCCAAGGGACAGTCTACGAGCAGTACTTC. Translating it yields CASSQGTVYEQYF. J is TRBJ2-7 and V is TRBV5-1; 7 bases map to TRBD1. The CDR3 runs to 13 residues. Germline-derived CDR1 and CDR2 are SGHRS and YFSETQ. V trimming: 4 bases; J trimming: 3 bases; junction bases outside the gene matches: 4. Looking up the rest from reference TRBV5-1 and TRBJ2-7 gives the full variable domain: KAGVTQTPRYLIKTRGQQVTLSCSPISGHRSVSWYQQTPGQGLQFLFEYFSETQRNKGNFPGRFSGRQFSNSRSEMNVSTLELGDSALYLCASSQGTVYEQYFGPGTRLTVT.

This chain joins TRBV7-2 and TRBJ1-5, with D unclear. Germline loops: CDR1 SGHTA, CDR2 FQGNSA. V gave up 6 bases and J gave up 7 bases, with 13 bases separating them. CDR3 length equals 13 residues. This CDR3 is CASSWRSAQPQHF. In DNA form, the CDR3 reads TGTGCCAGCAGTTGGAGAAGTGCCCAGCCCCAGCATTTT.

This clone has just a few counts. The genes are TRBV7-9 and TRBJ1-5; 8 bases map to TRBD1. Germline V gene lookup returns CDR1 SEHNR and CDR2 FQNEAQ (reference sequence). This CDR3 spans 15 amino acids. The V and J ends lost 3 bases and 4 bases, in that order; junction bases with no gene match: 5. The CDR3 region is CASSFAGGLNQPQHF. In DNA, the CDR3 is TGTGCCAGCAGCTTCGCAGGGGGCCTTAATCAGCCCCAGCATTTT.

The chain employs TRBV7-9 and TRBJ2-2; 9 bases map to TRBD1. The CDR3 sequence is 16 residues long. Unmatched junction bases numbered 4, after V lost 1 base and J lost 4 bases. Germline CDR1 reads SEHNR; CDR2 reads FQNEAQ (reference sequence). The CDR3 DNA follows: TGTGCCAGCAGCTTAGAGGGACAGGGTGTCACCGGGGAGCTGTTTTTT. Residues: CASSLEGQGVTGELFF.

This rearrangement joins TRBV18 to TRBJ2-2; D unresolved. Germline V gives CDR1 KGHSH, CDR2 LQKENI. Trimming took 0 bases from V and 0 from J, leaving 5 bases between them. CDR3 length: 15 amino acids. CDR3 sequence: CASSPPGANTGELFF. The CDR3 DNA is TGTGCCAGCTCACCACCGGGCGCGAACACCGGGGAGCTGTTTTTT. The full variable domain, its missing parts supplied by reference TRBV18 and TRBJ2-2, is NAGVMQNPRHLVRRRGQEARLRCSPMKGHSHVYWYRQLPEEGLKFMVYLQKENIIDESGMPKERFSAEFPKEGPSILRIQQVVRGDSAAYFCASSPPGANTGELFFGEGSRLTVL.